The count of the clone carrying this T cell receptor beta chain is one. The antigen remains undetermined. Profiled with immunoSEQ multiplex PCR; TCRdb holds only in-frame clones, not every one. The sample includes about 27,000 clones, approximately 89% of them seen just once. Trimming at V came to 6 bases and at J to 4 bases, leaving 3 bases not matched to a gene. CDR3 length: 14 residues. Germline values: CDR1 LNHDA, CDR2 SQIVND (reference sequence). The sample originates from a study of T cells in narcolepsy. Study-wide context: Healthy controls were enrolled alongside patients with narcolepsy type 1 or type 2.

General study findings and limits: Some memory CD4+ repertoires had no autoreactive clone sequences. Reportedly, autoreactive clonotypes were serially detected in patients' blood but not controls'. Comparing one patient's CSF and blood CD4+ clonotypes highlighted HCRT- and TRIB2-specific autoreactive clonotypes.

The receptor's source is a human donor with narcolepsy. Specimen: CD45RA- memory CD4+ T cells from PBMCs. The J gene is TRBJ2-2, the V gene TRBV19, with 9 positions matching TRBD2. CDR3 in DNA: TGTGCCAGTAGCCGCGGGGGGGGCACCGGGGAGCTGTTTTTT. It translates to CASSRGGGTGELFF.